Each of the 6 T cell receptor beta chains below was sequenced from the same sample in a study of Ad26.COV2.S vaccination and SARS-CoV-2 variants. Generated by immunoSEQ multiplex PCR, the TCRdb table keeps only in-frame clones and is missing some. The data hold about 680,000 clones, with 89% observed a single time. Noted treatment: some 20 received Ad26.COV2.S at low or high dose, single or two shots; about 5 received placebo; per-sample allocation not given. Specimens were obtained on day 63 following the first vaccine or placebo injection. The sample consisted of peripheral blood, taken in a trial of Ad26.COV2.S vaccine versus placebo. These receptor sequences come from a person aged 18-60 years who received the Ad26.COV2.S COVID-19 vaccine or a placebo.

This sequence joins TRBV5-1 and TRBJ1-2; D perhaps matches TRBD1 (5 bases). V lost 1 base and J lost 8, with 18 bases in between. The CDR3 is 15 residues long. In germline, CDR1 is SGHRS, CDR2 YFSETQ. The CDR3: CASSLTQGQGRGYTF. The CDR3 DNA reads TGCGCCAGCAGCTTGACGCAGGGCCAGGGCAGGGGCTACACCTTC.

Here the CDR3 DNA reads TGTGCCACCAGTGACCGGACCGCCAATGAGCAGTTCTTC. Amino acid sequence: CATSDRTANEQFF. The chain uses TRBV24-1 and TRBJ2-1; D is ambiguous. CDR3 length equals 13 residues. V was pared by 4 bases and J by 6 bases, with 9 bases between. Germline V lookup: CDR1 KGHDR, CDR2 SFDVKD.

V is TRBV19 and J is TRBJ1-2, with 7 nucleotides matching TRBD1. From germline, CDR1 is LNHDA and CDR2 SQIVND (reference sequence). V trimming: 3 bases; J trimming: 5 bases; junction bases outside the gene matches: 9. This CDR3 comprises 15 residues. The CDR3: CASSMEDRLGYGYTF. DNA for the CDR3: TGTGCCAGTAGTATGGAGGACAGGCTGGGTTATGGCTACACCTTC.

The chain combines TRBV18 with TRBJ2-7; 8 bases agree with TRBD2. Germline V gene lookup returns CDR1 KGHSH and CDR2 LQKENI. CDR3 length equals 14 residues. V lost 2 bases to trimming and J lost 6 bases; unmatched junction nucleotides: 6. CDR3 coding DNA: TGTGCCAGCTCACCAGCGAGCGGGAGTTCCGAGCAGTACTTC. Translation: CASSPASGSSEQYF.

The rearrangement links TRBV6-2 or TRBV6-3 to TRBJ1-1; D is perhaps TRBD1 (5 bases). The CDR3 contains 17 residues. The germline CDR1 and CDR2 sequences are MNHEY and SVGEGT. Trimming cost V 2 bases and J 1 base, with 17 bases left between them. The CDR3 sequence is CASSYTQGGLENTEAFF. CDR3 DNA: TGTGCCAGCAGTTACACCCAGGGCGGTTTGGAGAACACTGAAGCTTTCTTT.

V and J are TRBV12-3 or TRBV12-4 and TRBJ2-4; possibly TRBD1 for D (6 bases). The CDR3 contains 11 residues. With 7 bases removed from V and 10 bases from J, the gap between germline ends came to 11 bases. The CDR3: CASTQGTIQYF. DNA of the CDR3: TGTGCCAGCACCCAGGGGACAATTCAGTACTTC.